This entry concerns a single TCR beta chain. Its antigen is not known. Germline CDR1 is MNHNS and CDR2 is SASEGT. The trim removed 4 bases at V and 7 bases at J, leaving 1 base unmatched. The CDR3 covers 13 residues. PCR employed 60 Vbeta and 13 Jbeta primers. Only in-frame clones appear in the TCRdb table, and some are missing; sequencing was by immunoSEQ multiplex PCR. This sample carries 100,000 to 150,000 clones, with approximately 1% going to the ten biggest clones. This sample was taken from a study of cytomegalovirus exposure and HLA in healthy donors. Study conclusions and caveats: The classifier reportedly diagnosed cytomegalovirus status with high sensitivity and specificity. TCR beta chains associated with HLA were, in a later analysis, more clonally expanded than equally common others.

The V gene is TRBV6-1, the J gene TRBJ1-2; 12 bases fit TRBD1. This clonotype originated in a man aged 18-30 years in good health and CMV-seronegative. The source material was PBMCs. CDR3 nucleotides: TGTGCCAGCAGTGCGGGACAGGGGGCTGGCTACACCTTC. Protein: CASSAGQGAGYTF.